The T cell receptor (beta chain) under discussion was sequenced for a study of blood T cell repertoires in COVID-19. The CDR3 extends over 15 amino acids. Germline V gene data show CDR1 as MNHNY and CDR2 as SVGAGI (reference sequence). Between the trimmed V and J ends, which lost 0 bases and 10 bases, there was a span of 13 bases. Participant age was roughly 18 to 89 years, and participants resided in fewer than 30 US areas. Methods used by the authors: Amplification with reference gene primers provided the estimates of nucleated cell counts. Only in-frame clones appear in the TCRdb table, and some are missing; sequencing was by immunoSEQ multiplex PCR. The V and J calls and clone size are taken from that table; D and trimming were inferred from the DNA. The sample holds about 280,000 clones, 85% seen once.

The sequence came from a woman aged 45-59 years who had recovered from COVID-19. The rearrangement joins TRBV6-6 to TRBJ1-6; possible D gene TRBD1, 5 bases. Specimen: PBMCs or T cells enriched from blood (not recorded which). This CDR3 reads CASSYSAPGQSPLHF. Written as DNA, the CDR3 is TGTGCCAGCAGTTACTCTGCACCAGGGCAGTCACCCCTCCACTTT.